This TCR beta chain appears in the sequencing data of a study of cytomegalovirus exposure and HLA in healthy donors. General study findings and limits: V segments that were indistinguishable, TRBV6-2 and TRBV6-3 among them, were omitted from analysis. Highly shared sequence variants in one cluster were likely a sequencing artifact. In a later analysis, DRB1 alleles had the most associated TCRs; HLA-C alleles the fewest.

The PCR contained 60 Vbeta and 13 Jbeta primers. Sequencing was performed with immunoSEQ multiplex PCR; in TCRdb, only in-frame clones are kept and a portion is missing. Altogether 100,000 to 150,000 clones are present, about 74% being singletons, with the ten largest covering approximately 6%. The CDR3 is 14 amino acids. Germline lookup yields CDR1 SGHNT and CDR2 YENEEA. Deletions cut 5 bases from V and 5 bases from J, with 10 bases between. Only one count was recorded for this clone. Its antigen is still unknown. V usage is TRBV11-3 and J usage is TRBJ1-6; D might be TRBD1 (6 bases). This receptor was identified in a woman aged 50 to 60 in good health and CMV-seropositive. The source material was PBMCs. The CDR3 sequence: CASSPGQHNSPLHF. The DNA for the CDR3 is TGTGCCAGCAGCCCCGGACAGCATAATTCACCCCTCCACTTT.